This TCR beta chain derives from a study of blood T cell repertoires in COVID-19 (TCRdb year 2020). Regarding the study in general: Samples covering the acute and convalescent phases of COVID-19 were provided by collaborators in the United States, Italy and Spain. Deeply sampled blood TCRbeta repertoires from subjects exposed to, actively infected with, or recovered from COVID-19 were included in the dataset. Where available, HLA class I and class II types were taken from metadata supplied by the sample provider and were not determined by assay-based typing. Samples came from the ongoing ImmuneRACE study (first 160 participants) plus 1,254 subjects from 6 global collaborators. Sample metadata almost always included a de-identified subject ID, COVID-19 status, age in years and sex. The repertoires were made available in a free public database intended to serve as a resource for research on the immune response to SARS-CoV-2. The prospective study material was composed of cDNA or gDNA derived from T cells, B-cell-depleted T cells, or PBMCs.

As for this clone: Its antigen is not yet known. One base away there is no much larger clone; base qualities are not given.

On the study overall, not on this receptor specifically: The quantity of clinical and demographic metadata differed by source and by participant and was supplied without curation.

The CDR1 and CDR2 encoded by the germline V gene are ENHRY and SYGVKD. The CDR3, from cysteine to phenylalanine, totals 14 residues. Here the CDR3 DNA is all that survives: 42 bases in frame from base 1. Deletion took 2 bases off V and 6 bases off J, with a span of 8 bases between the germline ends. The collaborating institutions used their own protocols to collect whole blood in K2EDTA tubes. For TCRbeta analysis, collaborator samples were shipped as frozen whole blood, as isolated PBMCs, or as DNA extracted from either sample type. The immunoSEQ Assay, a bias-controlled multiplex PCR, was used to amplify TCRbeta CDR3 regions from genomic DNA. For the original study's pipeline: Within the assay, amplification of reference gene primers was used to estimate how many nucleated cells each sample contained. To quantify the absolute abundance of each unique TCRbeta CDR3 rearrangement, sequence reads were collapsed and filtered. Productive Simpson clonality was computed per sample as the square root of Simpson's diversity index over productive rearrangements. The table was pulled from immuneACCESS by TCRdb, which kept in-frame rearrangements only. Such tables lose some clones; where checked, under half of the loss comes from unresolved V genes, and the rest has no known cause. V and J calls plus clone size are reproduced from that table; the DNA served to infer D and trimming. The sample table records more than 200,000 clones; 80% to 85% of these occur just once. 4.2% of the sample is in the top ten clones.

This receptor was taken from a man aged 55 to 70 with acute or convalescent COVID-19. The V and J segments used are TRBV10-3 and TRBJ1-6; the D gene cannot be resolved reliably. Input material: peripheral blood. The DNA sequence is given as TGTGCCATCAGTGAGAGACTTTTTAATTCACCCCTCCACTTT. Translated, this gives CAISERLFNSPLHF.